This T cell receptor beta chain was sequenced during a study of blood T cell repertoires in COVID-19. TCRdb's copy holds only in-frame clones and misses some; the assay was immunoSEQ multiplex PCR. The sample contains 650,000 to 800,000 clones, 70% to 90% of which appear only once. V was clipped by 5 bases and J by 8 bases, with 15 bases between them. Germline V gene data show CDR1 as SGHAT and CDR2 as FQNNGV. There are 13 residues in the CDR3. V gene TRBV11-2 combines with J gene TRBJ1-2, with a weak D call TRBD1 (6 bases). The clonotype originates from a young woman with acute or convalescent COVID-19. Sample: peripheral blood. The chain's CDR3 is CASSPGEGWGYTF. DNA for the CDR3: TGTGCCAGCAGCCCAGGGGAAGGATGGGGCTACACCTTC.